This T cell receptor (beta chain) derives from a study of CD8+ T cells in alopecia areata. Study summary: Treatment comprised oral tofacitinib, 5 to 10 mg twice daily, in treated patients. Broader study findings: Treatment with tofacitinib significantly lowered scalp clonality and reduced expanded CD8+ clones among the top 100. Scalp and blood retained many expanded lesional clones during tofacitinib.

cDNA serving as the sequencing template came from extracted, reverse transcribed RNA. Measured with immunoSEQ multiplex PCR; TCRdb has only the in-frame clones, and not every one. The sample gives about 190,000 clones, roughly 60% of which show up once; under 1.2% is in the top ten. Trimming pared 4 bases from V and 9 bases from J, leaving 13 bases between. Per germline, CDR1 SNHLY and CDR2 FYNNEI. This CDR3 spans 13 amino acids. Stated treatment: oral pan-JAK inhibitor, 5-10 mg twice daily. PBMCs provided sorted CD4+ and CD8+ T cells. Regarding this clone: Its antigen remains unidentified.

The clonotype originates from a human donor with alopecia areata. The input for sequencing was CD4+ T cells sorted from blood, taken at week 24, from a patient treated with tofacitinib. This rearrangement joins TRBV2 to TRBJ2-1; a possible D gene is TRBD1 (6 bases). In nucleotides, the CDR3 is TGTGCCAGCAGTGTGGGGGCCAGCGGTGAGCAGTTCTTC. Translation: CASSVGASGEQFF.